Listed here are 5 T cell receptor beta chains from one sample, sequenced in a study. TCRdb ran MiXCR on the 5' RACE reads and lists one entry per CDR3 protein. The top ten hold approximately 3.2% of the sample, which has around 52,000 distinct CDR3 sequences, 25% to 30% seen once. The sequenced sample was tumor-infiltrating memory CD4+ T cells sorted from the breast tumor. Regarding subset: memory CD4+ T cells, CD4+CD45RO+CD25-. The receptor set was obtained from a female donor with breast cancer.

The chain employs TRBV20-1 and TRBJ2-3, with 8 bases identical to TRBD2. The CDR3 has 15 amino acids. Germline V gene lookup returns CDR1 DFQATT and CDR2 SNEGSKA (reference sequence). The junction had 8 bases not matched to a gene; V was cut back by 6 bases and J by 0 bases. CDR3 loop: CSATLAVSSTDTQYF. In DNA, the CDR3 is TGCAGTGCGACACTAGCGGTCTCTAGCACAGATACGCAGTATTTT.

V gene TRBV6-2 or TRBV6-3 combines with J gene TRBJ1-1; D is ambiguous. Germline V gene sequence: CDR1 MNHEY, CDR2 SVGEGT. The ends were cut back, 0 bases at V and 2 bases at J, with 7 bases in the middle. This CDR3 contains 14 residues. The CDR3 DNA reads as TGTGCCAGCAGTTACTCGAACCGAAACACTGAAGCTTTCTTT. Protein sequence: CASSYSNRNTEAFF.

The chain recombines TRBV20-1 with TRBJ2-1; 8 nucleotides align to TRBD2. Losses at the gene ends were 3 bases for V and 8 bases for J; bases not matched to a gene: 12. Germline values: CDR1 DFQATT, CDR2 SNEGSKA (reference sequence). The CDR3 sequence is 15 residues long. CDR3 residues: CSARERELLVYEQFF. The CDR3 coding sequence is TGCAGTGCTAGGGAGCGGGAGTTGTTGGTCTATGAGCAGTTCTTC.

This CDR3 reads CASSVDWGGTEAFF. The CDR3 coding sequence is TGTGCCAGCAGCGTCGACTGGGGTGGCACTGAAGCTTTCTTT. J is TRBJ1-1 and V is TRBV6-1; D is ambiguous. The germline V gene has CDR1 MNHNS and CDR2 SASEGT. Between the trimmed V and J ends, which lost 6 bases and 4 bases, there was a span of 15 bases. There are 14 residues in the CDR3.

This chain connects TRBV6-5 to TRBJ1-3; possible D gene TRBD1, 6 bases. This CDR3 has 15 residues. V dropped 5 bases and J dropped 1 base, with 12 bases sitting between them. Germline V gives CDR1 MNHEY, CDR2 SVGAGI. The CDR3 region is CASSEETGSGNTIYF. The CDR3 coding sequence is TGTGCCAGCAGTGAGGAGACAGGTTCTGGAAACACCATATATTTT.